This record looks at one T cell receptor (beta chain) sequence and its context. No antigen is known for it. The data were taken from a study of OX40 agonist ivuxolimab in advanced cancers. Study outcomes and limitations: The authors also found low normalized T-cell clonal expansion in some nonresponders.

The germline gives CDR1 SQVTM, CDR2 ANQGSEA. Trimming removed 4 bases at V and 3 bases at J, with 13 bases between. This CDR3 spans 13 amino acids. Collection of blood occurred at baseline, at cycle 4 day 1, and at cycle 7 day 1. Only in-frame clones appear in the TCRdb table, and some are missing; sequencing was by immunoSEQ multiplex PCR. The repertoire holds 95,000 to 100,000 clones, roughly four fifths seen once, with approximately 1.5% in the top ten. The material sequenced was CD4+ or CD8+ T cells sorted from blood, taken in a trial of the OX40 agonist ivuxolimab. The origin of this receptor is an adult with an advanced solid tumor such as melanoma, head and neck, liver or kidney cancer. This chain uses TRBV29-1 with TRBJ2-7, with D perhaps TRBD1 (5 bases). The CDR3 loop is CSVAARANYEQYF. Written as DNA, the CDR3 is TGCAGCGTTGCGGCCAGGGCGAACTACGAGCAGTACTTC.